The subject of this entry is one T cell receptor beta chain. This sample stems from a study of blood T cell repertoires in COVID-19. Study-level information: Specimens from acute and convalescent COVID-19 originated in the United States, Italy and Spain. T cells, B-cell-depleted T cells, or PBMCs provided the cDNA or gDNA that served as material.

The CDR3 has 17 residues. Germline CDR1 is DFQATT and CDR2 is SNEGSKA (reference sequence). The V end was cut by 3 bases, the J end by 3 bases, with 21 bases between. While infection was still active, Seattle patients were enrolled and then followed longitudinally. The data were produced by immunoSEQ multiplex PCR, yet TCRdb's version contains in-frame clones alone and is incomplete. The sample gives 200,000 or so clones, roughly 81% of which show up once; around 12% is in the top ten. This TCR was recovered from a woman aged 80 or older with COVID-19, enrolled during active disease. The rearrangement links TRBV20-1 to TRBJ2-1; weak D call: TRBD2 (5 bases). The sequencing sample was made of peripheral blood. The CDR3 loop reads CSASEFGRTLLYNEQFF. The CDR3 DNA is TGCAGTGCTAGTGAGTTTGGGCGGACTCTACTCTACAATGAGCAGTTCTTC.